The T cell receptor (beta chain) under discussion was sequenced for a study of blood T cell repertoires in COVID-19. At the level of the study: The study counted Cohort 3 donors as recovered given two negative PCRs, clearance, or symptom resolution.

In the original analysis: Estimates of nucleated cell counts were drawn from the amplification of reference gene primers. Profiling relied on immunoSEQ multiplex PCR, and the TCRdb table lists in-frame clones only, not all of them. From that table come the V and J calls and clone size; the DNA was used to work out D and trimming. The sample has 200,000 to 250,000 clones; approximately 87% are singletons. This clone was seen a single time. Participants reported their clinical history, and cohort assignment relied on those reports. The TCR comes from a woman aged 50 to 60 in a cohort exposed to, infected with or recovered from COVID-19 (not recorded which). Sequencing used PBMCs or T cells enriched from blood (not recorded which).

The CDR3 region is CASSLSGITGNTIYF. The CDR3 bases are TGTGCCAGCAGCTTGTCGGGAATTACGGGAAACACCATATATTTT. The V and J genes are TRBV5-6 and TRBJ1-3; the D is unclear. The CDR3 is made up of 15 amino acids. Germline-derived CDR1 and CDR2 are SGHDT and YYEEEE. V lost 1 base to trimming and J lost 4 bases, with 12 bases between them.